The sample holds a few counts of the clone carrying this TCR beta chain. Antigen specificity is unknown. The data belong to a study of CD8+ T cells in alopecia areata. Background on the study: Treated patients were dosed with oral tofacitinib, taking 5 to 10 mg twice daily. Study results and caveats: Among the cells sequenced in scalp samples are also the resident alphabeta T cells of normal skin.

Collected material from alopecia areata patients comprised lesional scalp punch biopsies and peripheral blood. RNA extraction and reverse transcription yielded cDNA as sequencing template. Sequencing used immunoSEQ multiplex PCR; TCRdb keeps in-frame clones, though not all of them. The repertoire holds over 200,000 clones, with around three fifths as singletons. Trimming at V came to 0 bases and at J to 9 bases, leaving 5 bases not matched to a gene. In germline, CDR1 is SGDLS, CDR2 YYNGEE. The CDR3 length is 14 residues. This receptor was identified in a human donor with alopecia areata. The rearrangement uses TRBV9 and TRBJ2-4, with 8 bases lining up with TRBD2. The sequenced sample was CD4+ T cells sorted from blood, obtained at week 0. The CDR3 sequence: CASSVETSGIIQYF. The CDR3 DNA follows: TGTGCCAGCAGCGTAGAAACTAGCGGAATCATTCAGTACTTC.